This TCR beta chain was sequenced during a study of healthy donors' naive CD4 and CD8 T cells. Study results and caveats: The study did not address homeostatic proliferation effects in naive T cells.

Concerning this clonotype itself: The antigen is not known.

CD4+CD8-CD45RO-CD45RA+ cells were naive CD4+; CD8+CD4-CD45RA+CD27bright cells were naive CD8+. Each TCR library used around 540 ng of total RNA and a linear amplification protocol. TCRdb itself ran the reads through MiXCR, one entry per CDR3 protein. The sample shows around 180,000 distinct CDR3 sequences, around 80% of them seen only once. V lost 8 bases and J 8 bases, leaving 15 bases between the germline ends. Germline values: CDR1 MNHEY, CDR2 SMNVEV (reference sequence). The CDR3 consists of 12 residues. The sample taken for sequencing was naive CD4+ and CD8+ T cells sorted from blood, pooled from several donors. The origin of this receptor is a pool of human donors in good health; the sample pools cells from several healthy donors. The chain combines TRBV27 with TRBJ1-1; maybe TRBD1 (6 bases). CDR3 DNA: TGTGCCAGCCGGACAGTCGGGTTGGAAGCTTTCTTT. The encoded protein is CASRTVGLEAFF.